The rows below give T cell receptor beta chains drawn from one sample of a study of T cell responses to AZD1222 COVID-19 vaccine. Sequenced by immunoSEQ multiplex PCR; TCRdb stores in-frame clones only, minus some. The table shows some 160,000 clones, with roughly 92% occurring only once. Sample: peripheral blood, taken on day 0 of AZD1222 vaccination. The source of these receptors is an adult in good health. Both conserved end residues are part of each CDR3. Each record gives: J gene, V gene, D gene, CDR3 length, clone size, CDR3 protein, CDR3 DNA. D genes are given only for firm matches. Only part of the rows carry a size: once, few, many, or a class if the clone is expanded.

j_gene: TRBJ1-1; v_gene: TRBV6-2/TRBV6-3; d_gene: TRBD1; len: 14; abundance: .; CDR3aa: CASSTTGTNTEAFF; CDR3nt: TGTGCCAGCAGTACGACAGGGACTAACACTGAAGCTTTCTTT
j_gene: TRBJ1-1; v_gene: TRBV27; d_gene: .; len: 14; abundance: .; CDR3aa: CASSRGGKATEAFF; CDR3nt: TGTGCCAGCAGTCGAGGGGGGAAGGCCACTGAAGCTTTCTTT
j_gene: TRBJ2-2; v_gene: TRBV11-2; d_gene: .; len: 13; abundance: .; CDR3aa: CASSQANTGELFF; CDR3nt: TGTGCCAGCAGCCAAGCGAACACCGGGGAGCTGTTTTTT
j_gene: TRBJ2-7; v_gene: TRBV19; d_gene: .; len: 14; abundance: .; CDR3aa: CASSMASPSHEQYF; CDR3nt: TGTGCCAGTAGTATGGCTAGCCCCAGCCACGAGCAGTACTTC
j_gene: TRBJ1-2; v_gene: TRBV30; d_gene: .; len: 15; abundance: .; CDR3aa: CAWSVPRWANYGYTF; CDR3nt: TGTGCCTGGAGTGTACCGAGATGGGCTAACTATGGCTACACCTTC
j_gene: TRBJ2-5; v_gene: TRBV3-1/TRBV3-2; d_gene: .; len: 15; abundance: .; CDR3aa: CASKRKERTQETQYF; CDR3nt: TGTGCCAGCAAGAGAAAGGAGCGAACCCAAGAGACCCAGTACTTC
j_gene: TRBJ2-7; v_gene: TRBV11-2; d_gene: .; len: 16; abundance: .; CDR3aa: CASSLDRKYTSYEQYF; CDR3nt: TGTGCCAGCAGCTTAGATCGAAAATATACCTCCTACGAGCAGTACTTC
j_gene: TRBJ2-2; v_gene: TRBV9; d_gene: TRBD2; len: 16; abundance: .; CDR3aa: CASSPRLAGDAGELFF; CDR3nt: TGTGCCAGCAGCCCACGACTAGCGGGAGACGCCGGGGAGCTGTTTTTT
j_gene: TRBJ2-2; v_gene: TRBV11-2; d_gene: .; len: 16; abundance: .; CDR3aa: CASSLGTALNTGELFF; CDR3nt: TGTGCCAGCAGCTTAGGCACAGCTCTAAACACCGGGGAGCTGTTTTTT
j_gene: TRBJ2-3; v_gene: TRBV5-1; d_gene: TRBD2; len: 14; abundance: .; CDR3aa: CATSGLPSTDTQYF; CDR3nt: TGCGCCACCTCGGGACTACCTAGCACAGATACGCAGTATTTT
j_gene: TRBJ2-3; v_gene: TRBV5-4; d_gene: TRBD1; len: 16; abundance: .; CDR3aa: CASSLEGAGVGNTQYF; CDR3nt: TGTGCCAGCAGCTTGGAGGGGGCTGGAGTCGGGAATACGCAGTATTTT
j_gene: TRBJ2-7; v_gene: TRBV4-1; d_gene: TRBD2; len: 16; abundance: .; CDR3aa: CASSQAPAGRSYEQYF; CDR3nt: TGCGCCAGCAGCCAAGCCCCAGCGGGACGCTCCTACGAGCAGTACTTC
j_gene: TRBJ2-2; v_gene: TRBV29-1; d_gene: TRBD1; len: 15; abundance: few; CDR3aa: CSVDRTGTNTGELFF; CDR3nt: TGCAGCGTCGATCGGACAGGGACGAACACCGGGGAGCTGTTTTTT
j_gene: TRBJ1-1; v_gene: TRBV5-5; d_gene: TRBD1; len: 14; abundance: few; CDR3aa: CASSPRTGVTEAFF; CDR3nt: TGTGCCAGCAGCCCCCGGACAGGGGTAACTGAAGCTTTCTTT
j_gene: TRBJ1-2; v_gene: TRBV7-9; d_gene: TRBD1; len: 15; abundance: few; CDR3aa: CASSLTGGPNYGYTF; CDR3nt: TGTGCCAGCAGCCTGACAGGGGGGCCTAACTATGGCTACACCTTC
j_gene: TRBJ2-5; v_gene: TRBV7-7; d_gene: TRBD2; len: 16; abundance: once; CDR3aa: CASSRGRAGGTETQYF; CDR3nt: TGTGCTAGCAGCCGAGGACGGGCGGGGGGCACAGAGACCCAGTACTTC
j_gene: TRBJ2-4; v_gene: TRBV10-1; d_gene: .; len: 16; abundance: .; CDR3aa: CASSDSAQGFKNIQYF; CDR3nt: TGCGCCAGCAGTGATTCCGCTCAGGGATTCAAAAACATTCAGTACTTC
j_gene: TRBJ2-7; v_gene: TRBV6-4; d_gene: TRBD1; len: 18; abundance: .; CDR3aa: CASSGEGTGGLRPYEQYF; CDR3nt: TGTGCCAGCAGTGGGGAGGGGACAGGGGGCCTAAGACCCTACGAGCAGTACTTC
j_gene: TRBJ2-1; v_gene: TRBV29-1; d_gene: TRBD2; len: 13; abundance: .; CDR3aa: CSALGTSRNEQFF; CDR3nt: TGCAGCGCCCTCGGGACTAGTCGTAATGAGCAGTTCTTC
j_gene: TRBJ2-1; v_gene: TRBV19; d_gene: TRBD1; len: 21; abundance: .; CDR3aa: CASSTRQGAGRLARRNNEQFF; CDR3nt: TGTGCCAGTAGTACCCGACAGGGGGCGGGGAGACTAGCGAGAAGGAACAATGAGCAGTTCTTC
j_gene: TRBJ1-6; v_gene: TRBV27; d_gene: .; len: 14; abundance: .; CDR3aa: CASRAPGANSPLHF; CDR3nt: TGTGCCAGCAGGGCTCCCGGGGCGAATTCACCCCTCCACTTT
j_gene: TRBJ2-7; v_gene: TRBV7-2; d_gene: TRBD1; len: 15; abundance: .; CDR3aa: CASSFSAGQGVEQYF; CDR3nt: TGTGCCAGCAGCTTCTCAGCGGGACAGGGGGTCGAGCAGTACTTC
j_gene: TRBJ2-7; v_gene: TRBV28; d_gene: TRBD2; len: 15; abundance: .; CDR3aa: CASSLAGRGGHEQYF; CDR3nt: TGTGCCAGCAGTTTAGCGGGAAGGGGAGGGCACGAGCAGTACTTC
j_gene: TRBJ1-2; v_gene: TRBV18; d_gene: .; len: 15; abundance: .; CDR3aa: CASSPGGPANYGYTF; CDR3nt: TGTGCCAGCTCACCAGGGGGGCCAGCTAACTATGGCTACACCTTC
j_gene: TRBJ2-7; v_gene: TRBV3-1/TRBV3-2; d_gene: .; len: 14; abundance: .; CDR3aa: CASSQDTSRYEQYF; CDR3nt: TGTGCCAGCAGCCAAGATACTAGTAGGTACGAGCAGTACTTC
j_gene: TRBJ2-7; v_gene: TRBV21-1; d_gene: .; len: 16; abundance: .; CDR3aa: CASSKTDGRTRGVKYF; CDR3nt: TGTGCCAGCAGCAAAACTGATGGCAGAACAAGAGGGGTCAAGTACTTC
j_gene: TRBJ2-1; v_gene: TRBV18; d_gene: .; len: 13; abundance: .; CDR3aa: CASSPGGYNEQFF; CDR3nt: TGTGCCAGCTCACCAGGGGGGTACAATGAGCAGTTCTTC
j_gene: TRBJ2-1; v_gene: TRBV7-3; d_gene: TRBD1; len: 15; abundance: .; CDR3aa: CASSPRQGGINEQFF; CDR3nt: TGTGCCAGCAGCCCCCGACAGGGTGGGATCAATGAGCAGTTCTTC
j_gene: TRBJ1-5; v_gene: TRBV19; d_gene: .; len: 12; abundance: .; CDR3aa: CASSIINQPQHF; CDR3nt: TGTGCCAGTAGTATCATCAATCAGCCCCAGCATTTT
j_gene: TRBJ1-2; v_gene: TRBV5-1; d_gene: .; len: 14; abundance: .; CDR3aa: CASSSSGAGDGYTF; CDR3nt: TGCGCCAGCAGCTCTTCTGGGGCAGGGGATGGCTACACCTTC
j_gene: TRBJ2-7; v_gene: TRBV10-1; d_gene: .; len: 14; abundance: .; CDR3aa: CASSESSGPYEQYF; CDR3nt: TGCGCCAGCAGTGAGTCTAGCGGCCCCTACGAGCAGTACTTC
j_gene: TRBJ2-7; v_gene: TRBV2; d_gene: .; len: 14; abundance: .; CDR3aa: CASKGGDSTFEQYF; CDR3nt: TGTGCCAGCAAGGGAGGGGACAGCACCTTCGAGCAGTACTTC
j_gene: TRBJ2-5; v_gene: TRBV10-3; d_gene: TRBD2; len: 16; abundance: .; CDR3aa: CAIRNHLPGLEETQYF; CDR3nt: TGTGCCATCAGGAACCACCTACCGGGACTAGAAGAGACCCAGTACTTC
j_gene: TRBJ2-7; v_gene: TRBV29-1; d_gene: .; len: 12; abundance: few; CDR3aa: CSGRRGPYEQYF; CDR3nt: TGCAGCGGGAGGCGGGGTCCCTACGAGCAGTACTTC
j_gene: TRBJ2-5; v_gene: TRBV24-1; d_gene: TRBD1; len: 15; abundance: few; CDR3aa: CATSDPTGGRETQYF; CDR3nt: TGTGCCACCAGTGACCCGACAGGGGGCCGAGAGACCCAGTACTTC
j_gene: TRBJ2-1; v_gene: TRBV11-2; d_gene: TRBD2; len: 13; abundance: .; CDR3aa: CASSHRLANEQFF; CDR3nt: TGTGCCAGCAGCCATCGACTAGCCAATGAGCAGTTCTTC
j_gene: TRBJ2-7; v_gene: TRBV11-2; d_gene: TRBD2; len: 17; abundance: .; CDR3aa: CASSRRGWAGGSYEQYF; CDR3nt: TGTGCCAGCAGCCGCAGGGGATGGGCGGGAGGCTCCTACGAGCAGTACTTC
j_gene: TRBJ1-2; v_gene: TRBV5-1; d_gene: .; len: 13; abundance: .; CDR3aa: CASSLYAGFGYTF; CDR3nt: TGCGCCAGCAGCCTATATGCAGGTTTTGGCTACACCTTC
j_gene: TRBJ2-5; v_gene: TRBV4-1; d_gene: TRBD2; len: 19; abundance: .; CDR3aa: CASSLGANLAGQLQETQYF; CDR3nt: TGCGCCAGCAGCCTGGGGGCTAATCTAGCGGGGCAATTACAAGAGACCCAGTACTTC
j_gene: TRBJ1-2; v_gene: TRBV27; d_gene: .; len: 15; abundance: .; CDR3aa: CASSSGQGRNYGYTF; CDR3nt: TGTGCCAGCAGTTCGGGTCAGGGGCGTAACTATGGCTACACCTTC
j_gene: TRBJ2-7; v_gene: TRBV4-1; d_gene: .; len: 13; abundance: .; CDR3aa: CASSLRDTYEQYF; CDR3nt: TGCGCCAGCAGCCTGCGGGACACCTACGAGCAGTACTTC
j_gene: TRBJ2-5; v_gene: TRBV6-5; d_gene: TRBD1; len: 16; abundance: .; CDR3aa: CASSYRGQGARETQYF; CDR3nt: TGTGCCAGCAGTTACAGAGGACAGGGGGCAAGAGAGACCCAGTACTTC
j_gene: TRBJ1-2; v_gene: TRBV7-2; d_gene: TRBD1; len: 17; abundance: .; CDR3aa: CASSLGTGGPGEYGYTF; CDR3nt: TGTGCCAGCAGCTTAGGGACAGGGGGCCCAGGAGAGTATGGCTACACCTTC
j_gene: TRBJ2-3; v_gene: TRBV5-6; d_gene: .; len: 14; abundance: .; CDR3aa: CASSLRGGTDTQYF; CDR3nt: TGTGCCAGCAGCTTACGAGGTGGGACAGATACGCAGTATTTT
j_gene: TRBJ2-7; v_gene: TRBV30; d_gene: .; len: 12; abundance: .; CDR3aa: CAWSVKGGKQYF; CDR3nt: TGTGCCTGGAGTGTAAAGGGCGGTAAGCAGTACTTC
j_gene: TRBJ1-2; v_gene: TRBV27; d_gene: TRBD1; len: 15; abundance: .; CDR3aa: CASSLIQGAGYGYTF; CDR3nt: TGTGCCAGCAGCCTAATACAGGGGGCCGGCTATGGCTACACCTTC